This section outlines one T cell receptor (beta chain) sequence together with its context. The antigen it binds to is not known. Within one base of it there is no much larger clone, and no base qualities were kept. RNA was extracted with the RNeasy kit and roughly 0.45 to 1 ug was reverse transcribed using random hexamers. The immunoSEQ multiplex PCR assay, which covers 54 Vbeta and 13 Jbeta segments, was used to amplify TCR beta CDR3 regions. To correct PCR amplification bias, a synthetic template baseline was used for both primer optimization and computational correction. On the study's bioinformatics: Only productive sequences were kept, with reads annotated to V, D and J genes according to IMGT and analyzed in immunoSEQ Analyzer. Clonality was computed as one minus Shannon entropy normalized by log2 of the number of productive unique sequences. For each patient and control, public and private clones were evaluated within the 100 most prevalent clones. Clones were defined as Susac-specific when absent from the healthy and MS cohorts, from approximately 1,100 published viral clones and from other ImmuneACCESS disease sequences. The raw public reads went through TCRdb reprocessing: fastp at Q25, MiXCR clone calling, in-frame beta chains kept. Records with the same CDR3 protein are collapsed into one entry carrying the most frequent genes and DNA. The V and J calls were not made by the authors but by TCRdb's processing. The sample data list 200,000 to 250,000 distinct CDR3 sequences, and around 93% of these were observed just once. The ten largest clones capture around 0.15% of the sample.

This record belongs to a study of CD8 T cells in Susac syndrome (dated by TCRdb to about 2019). Notes on the research overall: Among the sequenced Susac syndrome patients, about 6 had clinically active disease and 8 or 9 were in clinical remission. At blood withdrawal, Susac syndrome patients were either therapy-naive, taking corticosteroids (in some cases with IVIg as well), or taking IVIg alone. The study used repertoire sequencing to test whether antigen drove CD8+ T cell activation and differentiation in Susac syndrome.

Trimming costs V 6 bases and J 2 bases, and their ends lie 14 bases apart. Including cysteine and phenylalanine, the CDR3 has 15 amino acids. Only the CDR3 region is kept as DNA, spanning 45 bases read in frame from base 1. Overall study results and their limits: The CD4+ T cell repertoire of patients with Susac syndrome showed no detectable clonal expansion. The study acknowledged that relatively few individuals were included in the TCR sequencing and HLA analysis.

High-throughput TCR beta sequencing profiled peripheral blood CD8+ and CD4+ T cells from healthy donors, Susac syndrome patients and multiple sclerosis patients. Susac syndrome patients met recently defined diagnostic criteria for definite or probable disease. Bulk CD8+ and CD4+ T cells were purified by magnetic negative isolation, whereas CD8+ TEMRA cells were enriched by FACS. Blood was drawn into EDTA tubes, processed within 24 hours, and PBMCs were isolated by density gradient centrifugation. PBMCs intended for TCR sequencing were cryopreserved in liquid nitrogen and thawed later in a water bath at 37 degrees C. The sorted or isolated CD4+, CD8+ and CD8+ TEMRA cells had a purity of 90% or higher.

Sequencing input: CD4+ T cells from PBMCs. Recombination joined TRBV12-3 or TRBV12-4 with TRBJ1-5, and TRBD1 may be the D gene, going by 5 matching bases. This clonotype was sampled from a human donor with Susac syndrome. The bases are TGTGCCAGCAGCCTCCAGGGCTTGGGCAATCAGCCCCAGCATTTT. Its product reads: CASSLQGLGNQPQHF.